This entry lists 12 T cell receptor beta chains sequenced from one sample in a study of PD-1 blockade in classical Hodgkin lymphoma. Sequencing was performed with immunoSEQ multiplex PCR; in TCRdb, only in-frame clones are kept and a portion is missing. The sample yields roughly 15,000 clones, over 80% seen once. Every single patient, without exception, relapsed after autologous stem cell transplantation, and brentuximab vedotin exposure varied. This specimen was peripheral blood mononuclear cells (PBMCs), taken before the second cycle of nivolumab. These receptors all come from a human donor with classical Hodgkin lymphoma.

This clone has just one count. The chain uses TRBV7-2 and TRBJ2-7; 14 nucleotides match TRBD2. J gave up 6 bases and V 4 bases, and 8 bases lay outside the gene matches. Germline V CDR1 and CDR2: SGHTA, FQGNSA. The CDR3 loop spans 16 amino acids. The CDR3 loop is CASSYRLAGGRPEQYF. CDR3 nucleotides: TGTGCCAGCAGCTATCGACTAGCGGGGGGGCGACCCGAGCAGTACTTC.

V and J are TRBV30 and TRBJ1-1; D is perhaps TRBD1 (5 bases). CDR3 size: 13 residues. V lost 0 bases, J lost 10 bases, and 15 bases lay in between. CDR1 and CDR2 from the germline V gene are GTSNPN and SVGIG (reference sequence). CDR3 DNA: TGTGCCTGGAGTGTTCCGGGGCACTCAGGAGCTTTCTTT. This sequence encodes CAWSVPGHSGAFF.

The chain recombines TRBV10-1 with TRBJ2-3; D unclear. The ends were cut back, 3 bases at V and 4 bases at J, with 8 bases in the middle. The CDR3 covers 13 residues. Germline loops: CDR1 WNHNN, CDR2 SYGVQD (reference sequence). In nucleotides, the CDR3 is TGCGCCAGCAGTGAAAACGGCGCAGATACGCAGTATTTT. It is translated as CASSENGADTQYF.

The chain has TRBV11-2 and TRBJ1-1, with D possibly TRBD1 on 6 matching bases. V was pared by 0 bases and J by 5 bases, with 16 bases between. Looked up from germline, CDR1 is SGHAT and CDR2 is FQNNGV. This CDR3 is built from 16 residues. CDR3 in amino acids: CASSLDVGAGVTEAFF. The CDR3 DNA is TGTGCCAGCAGCTTAGATGTGGGGGCAGGTGTAACTGAAGCTTTCTTT. The variable domain in full, completed from reference TRBV11-2 and TRBJ1-1, reads EAGVAQSPRYKIIEKRQSVAFWCNPISGHATLYWYQQILGQGPKLLIQFQNNGVVDDSQLPKDRFSAERLKGVDSTLKIQPAKLEDSAVYLCASSLDVGAGVTEAFFGQGTRLTVV.

J is TRBJ2-7 and V is TRBV14; D gene uncertain. The CDR3 totals 13 residues. V lost 4 bases and J 2 bases, leaving 9 bases between the germline ends. Germline loops: CDR1 SGHDN, CDR2 FVKESK. DNA of the CDR3: TGTGCCAGCAGCCGAGGCTTTACCTACGAGCAGTACTTC. This sequence encodes CASSRGFTYEQYF.

The V call is TRBV19, the J call TRBJ1-4, with 7 positions matching TRBD1. J gave up 3 bases and V 4 bases, and 5 bases lay outside the gene matches. This CDR3 spans 15 amino acids. Germline CDR1 LNHDA, CDR2 SQIVND (reference sequence). The CDR3 nucleotides read TGTGCCAGTAGTACCCACAGGGGAGCTAATGAAAAACTGTTTTTT. The encoded protein is CASSTHRGANEKLFF.

In DNA form, the CDR3 reads TGTGCCAGCAGACCCTCCCGGGACAGGGGAATCGAGCAGTACTTC. This translates into CASRPSRDRGIEQYF. The rearrangement joins TRBV6-6 to TRBJ2-7, with 10 bases lining up with TRBD1. The CDR3 runs to 15 residues. Trimming at V came to 6 bases and at J to 6 bases, leaving 11 bases not matched to a gene. The germline CDR1 and CDR2 sequences are MNHNY and SVGAGI (reference sequence).

The chain joins TRBV28 to TRBJ1-6; unclear D gene. V lost 8 bases, J lost 0 bases, and 11 bases lay in between. CDR1 and CDR2 from the germline V gene are MDHEN and SYDVKM. The CDR3 length is 15 residues. CDR3 coding DNA: TGTGCCAGCCATACCAGTTCCTCCTATAATTCACCCCTCCACTTT. Its protein is CASHTSSSYNSPLHF.

The chain joins TRBV14 to TRBJ2-5, with D unresolved. The CDR3 totals 16 residues. Trimming stripped 0 bases from V and 0 bases from J, with 11 bases between. The V gene's germline CDR1 is SGHDN and CDR2 FVKESK. CDR3 protein: CASSQDFARNQETQYF. As DNA, the CDR3 is TGTGCCAGCAGCCAAGATTTTGCTAGGAACCAAGAGACCCAGTACTTC.

The chain employs TRBV18 and TRBJ2-2; no definite D call. The germline gives CDR1 KGHSH, CDR2 LQKENI. With 3 bases removed from V and 1 base from J, the gap between germline ends came to 9 bases. CDR3 length: 15 amino acids. This CDR3 is CASSPTLVNTGELFF. The DNA for the CDR3 is TGTGCCAGCTCACCGACCTTAGTGAACACCGGGGAGCTGTTTTTT.

The gene calls are TRBV4-1 and TRBJ1-3; D ambiguous. The germline V gene has CDR1 MGHRA and CDR2 YSYEKL. The CDR3 contains 14 residues. The V end lost 4 bases, the J end lost 1 base, and 8 bases lay between the germline ends. The CDR3 region has the DNA TGCGCCAGCAGCCTACTGGGATCTGGAAACACCATATATTTT. Its protein product is CASSLLGSGNTIYF.

The chain links TRBV10-1 to TRBJ1-2, with D maybe TRBD1 (5 bases). The V end lost 7 bases, the J end lost 2 bases, and 14 bases lay between the germline ends. The CDR3 has 14 amino acids. Germline V gene lookup returns CDR1 WNHNN and CDR2 SYGVQD (reference sequence). The CDR3 loop reads CASTPMGGNYGYTF. As DNA, the CDR3 is TGCGCCAGCACCCCCATGGGGGGGAACTATGGCTACACCTTC.